A selection of T cell receptor beta chains follows, all from one sample in a study of blood T cell repertoires in COVID-19. Generated by immunoSEQ multiplex PCR, the TCRdb table keeps only in-frame clones and is missing some. Counted here are over 45,000 clones, over 70% occurring once; the ten biggest clones make up around 6%. Sample: peripheral blood. The receptors stem from a woman at least 80 years old with acute or convalescent COVID-19. The CDR3 runs from the conserved cysteine through the conserved F or W. The D gene is left open where the match is weak. A row's size may be missing; if present it is once, few, many or a size class.

v_call	j_call	d_call	clone_size	cdr3_aa	cdr3_nt
TRBV19	TRBJ1-3	NA	NA	CASSIQSGNTIYF	TGTGCCAGTAGTATTCAGTCTGGAAACACCATATATTTT
TRBV5-1	TRBJ1-3	TRBD1	NA	CASSPEGQGVSGNTIYF	TGCGCCAGCAGCCCGGAAGGACAGGGGGTATCTGGAAACACCATATATTTT
TRBV6-5	TRBJ1-1	TRBD1	once	CASIWTGDTEAFF	TGTGCCAGCATTTGGACAGGGGACACTGAAGCTTTCTTT
TRBV12-3/TRBV12-4	TRBJ1-3	NA	NA	CASIRAGNTIYF	TGTGCCAGCATCCGGGCTGGAAACACCATATATTTT
TRBV2	TRBJ2-1	NA	NA	CASSEQGYNEQFF	TGTGCCAGCAGTGAACAGGGATACAATGAGCAGTTCTTC
TRBV3-1/TRBV3-2	TRBJ1-1	NA	NA	CASSPGLMNTEAFF	TGTGCCAGCAGTCCAGGACTCATGAACACTGAAGCTTTCTTT
TRBV30	TRBJ1-2	TRBD1	NA	CAWADRVFNYGYTF	TGTGCCTGGGCTGACAGGGTTTTTAACTATGGCTACACCTTC
TRBV12-5	TRBJ2-3	NA	NA	CASGLVRLASTDTQYF	TGTGCTAGTGGTTTGGTACGCCTAGCGAGCACAGATACGCAGTATTTT
TRBV6-5	TRBJ2-5	TRBD2	NA	CASSRASGGLETQYF	TGTGCCAGCAGTCGCGCTAGCGGGGGGTTAGAGACCCAGTACTTC
TRBV27	TRBJ1-2	TRBD1	NA	CASSPLEGRGKYGYTF	TGTGCCAGCAGTCCTCTCGAGGGCAGGGGGAAATATGGCTACACCTTC
TRBV5-6	TRBJ2-1	TRBD2	NA	CASSLGLAGYNEQFF	TGTGCCAGCAGCTTGGGACTAGCGGGCTACAATGAGCAGTTCTTC
TRBV18	TRBJ1-4	TRBD1	NA	CASSPETGSNEKLFF	TGTGCCAGCTCACCTGAGACAGGGAGTAATGAAAAACTGTTTTTT
TRBV5-1	TRBJ2-1	TRBD1	NA	CASSLGQGPLREQFF	TGCGCCAGCAGCTTGGGACAGGGGCCATTGAGGGAGCAGTTCTTC
TRBV23-1	TRBJ1-2	TRBD1	NA	CASIRTGGFGYTF	TGCGCCAGCATTCGGACAGGGGGCTTTGGCTACACCTTC
TRBV29-1	TRBJ2-2	NA	NA	CSVEQANTGELFF	TGCAGCGTTGAACAGGCGAACACCGGGGAGCTGTTTTTT
TRBV6-5	TRBJ2-7	TRBD2	NA	CASKTSLSYEQYF	TGTGCCAGCAAGACTAGCCTATCCTACGAGCAGTACTTC
TRBV5-8	TRBJ1-5	NA	NA	CASSRQPNQPQHF	TGTGCCAGCAGCAGACAGCCAAATCAGCCCCAGCATTTT
TRBV5-1	TRBJ1-1	TRBD1	NA	CASSLGRFQQGFGTEAFF	TGCGCCAGCAGCTTGGGGCGTTTTCAACAGGGGTTCGGCACTGAAGCTTTCTTT
TRBV29-1	TRBJ2-7	TRBD1	once	CSVESGQGASEQYF	TGCAGCGTGGAATCGGGACAGGGGGCGTCCGAGCAGTACTTC
TRBV27	TRBJ2-2	NA	NA	CASSVDPGGSTGELFF	TGTGCCAGCAGCGTAGACCCAGGGGGGAGCACCGGGGAGCTGTTTTTT
TRBV7-3	TRBJ2-7	NA	few	CASSLTSSSYEQYF	TGTGCCAGCAGCTTAACGTCGTCGTCCTACGAGCAGTACTTC
TRBV21-1	TRBJ1-2	NA	NA	CASSGPLGTVFYGYTF	TGTGCCAGCAGCGGCCCCTTAGGGACAGTCTTCTATGGCTACACCTTC
TRBV27	TRBJ2-1	TRBD1	NA	CASSSLTGGGSEQFF	TGTGCCAGCAGTTCTCTGACAGGGGGCGGCAGTGAGCAGTTCTTC
TRBV6-1	TRBJ1-2	NA	NA	CASSEAAAGPSEGGYTF	TGTGCCAGCAGTGAAGCGGCGGCGGGGCCCTCTGAGGGGGGCTACACCTTC
TRBV30	TRBJ2-6	TRBD1	NA	CAWSRTGGSSGANVLTF	TGTGCCTGGAGCCGGACAGGGGGTTCTTCTGGGGCCAACGTCCTGACTTTC
TRBV5-6	TRBJ1-5	TRBD1	NA	CASSYMTGGGGNQPQHF	TGTGCCAGCAGCTATATGACAGGGGGAGGCGGCAATCAGCCCCAGCATTTT
TRBV6-1	TRBJ1-2	TRBD1	NA	CASSEEGQGVAGYTF	TGTGCCAGCAGTGAAGAGGGACAGGGAGTGGCTGGCTACACCTTC
TRBV19	TRBJ1-1	TRBD1	NA	CASSKGARIVDTEAFF	TGTGCCAGTAGTAAGGGGGCGCGAATTGTGGACACTGAAGCTTTCTTT
TRBV27	TRBJ1-1	NA	NA	CASRSTGTTEAFF	TGTGCCAGCAGATCAACAGGGACCACTGAAGCTTTCTTT
TRBV25-1	TRBJ2-7	NA	NA	CASSDPGLTYEQYF	TGTGCCAGCAGTGACCCGGGACTGACGTACGAGCAGTACTTC
TRBV6-5	TRBJ1-2	NA	NA	CASSNGDSPAGYTF	TGTGCCAGCAGTAACGGTGACTCCCCGGCGGGCTACACCTTC